This is a list of T cell receptor beta chains from one sample in a study of T cell responses to AZD1222 COVID-19 vaccine. Using immunoSEQ multiplex PCR, the repertoire was profiled, and TCRdb retains in-frame clones only, with some absent. The sample gives about 120,000 clones, 80% to 90% of which show up once; about 8.6% is in the top ten. The source was peripheral blood, collected on day 0 of AZD1222 vaccination. The receptors derive from an adult in good health. CDR3s include the opening cysteine and the closing phenylalanine or tryptophan. A D gene is named only where the DNA matches it firmly. Expanded clones get a size class; other rows say once, few or many, or leave the size out.

v_call	d_call	j_call	clone_size	cdr3_nt	cdr3_aa
TRBV7-2	NA	TRBJ1-2	NA	TGTGCCAGCAGCCCAACCGCAGGGGTCGTGAGGTATGGCTACACCTTC	CASSPTAGVVRYGYTF
TRBV18	TRBD1	TRBJ1-1	NA	TGTGCCAGCTCTGAGCGGACAGGGGGCCGTGGTGAAGCTTTCTTT	CASSERTGGRGEAFF
TRBV7-9	NA	TRBJ1-2	NA	TGTGCCAGCAGCTCCTACCCTGCTGAGTATGGCTACACCTTC	CASSSYPAEYGYTF
TRBV24-1	NA	TRBJ2-1	few	TGTGCCACCAGTGATCGGCGGACCAGCTCCTACAATGAGCAGTTCTTC	CATSDRRTSSYNEQFF
TRBV2	NA	TRBJ1-2	NA	TGTGCCAGCAGTGAAAATTTAGGGCCCTATGGCTACACCTTC	CASSENLGPYGYTF
TRBV30	NA	TRBJ1-2	NA	TGTGCCTGGAGTGACTGGACAGTGACTAACTATGGCTACACCTTC	CAWSDWTVTNYGYTF
TRBV4-1	TRBD2	TRBJ2-1	NA	TGCGCCAGCTCTCGGTCTGGGACTAGCGGGAACAATGAGCAGTTCTTC	CASSRSGTSGNNEQFF
TRBV5-6	NA	TRBJ1-6	NA	TGTGCCAGCAGCCAGAACGGGGATTTTTCACCCCTCCACTTT	CASSQNGDFSPLHF
TRBV19	NA	TRBJ1-5	NA	TGTGCCAGTAGTACGGACTTTTCTCAGCCCCAGCATTTT	CASSTDFSQPQHF
TRBV7-6	TRBD2	TRBJ2-7	NA	TGTGCCAGCAGCTTATCAGCGGGGGGCTTATACGAGCAGTACTTC	CASSLSAGGLYEQYF
TRBV6-5	NA	TRBJ2-1	once	TGTGCCAGCAGTTACGGGGCAGGATCGCTGGGTGGACAGTTCTTC	CASSYGAGSLGGQFF
TRBV5-4	NA	TRBJ2-5	NA	TGTGCCAGCAGCTTAACTAGATCTTACGGAGAGACCCAGTACTTC	CASSLTRSYGETQYF
TRBV5-6	NA	TRBJ1-5	NA	TGTGCCAGCAGCTTGGAGGGGGGGTTTAGCAATCAGCCCCAGCATTTT	CASSLEGGFSNQPQHF
TRBV5-5	NA	TRBJ2-2	NA	TGTGCCAGCAGCTTGGAGGCACGAAACACCGGGGAGCTGTTTTTT	CASSLEARNTGELFF
TRBV27	NA	TRBJ2-1	NA	TGTGCCAGCAGTATTCTACAGGCCACACCCGGTGAGCAGTTCTTC	CASSILQATPGEQFF
TRBV5-1	NA	TRBJ1-2	NA	TGCGCCAGCAGCTTGGTGACGGGGGAGGGCTATGGCTACACCTTC	CASSLVTGEGYGYTF
TRBV7-8	NA	TRBJ2-2	NA	TGTGCCAGCAGCATACTAGTCCCTCCTTATAACACCGGGGAGCTGTTTTTT	CASSILVPPYNTGELFF
TRBV7-3	NA	TRBJ2-3	NA	TGTGCCAGCAGCTTAACGGGAGGCACAGATACGCAGTATTTT	CASSLTGGTDTQYF
TRBV10-3	NA	TRBJ2-7	NA	TGTGCCATCAGTGACCCAACAGGGAAGGACGAGCAGTACTTC	CAISDPTGKDEQYF
TRBV3-1/TRBV3-2	NA	TRBJ1-1	NA	TGTGCCAGCAGCCAAGAGGGACATGTTGGTGAAGCTTTCTTT	CASSQEGHVGEAFF
TRBV9	TRBD1	TRBJ2-7	NA	TGTGCCAGCAGCGGACAGGGTCGGCACGAGCAGTACTTC	CASSGQGRHEQYF
TRBV5-1	NA	TRBJ1-4	NA	TGCGCCAGCAGCTCACAAGCAACTAATGAAAAACTGTTTTTT	CASSSQATNEKLFF
TRBV4-2	NA	TRBJ1-2	NA	TGTGCCAGCAGCCAAGACGGCGGTGGCGGAGACTATGGCTACACCTTC	CASSQDGGGGDYGYTF
TRBV7-2	TRBD1	TRBJ2-7	NA	TGTGCCAGCAGCTGGACAGGGGAAGACTACGAGCAGTACTTC	CASSWTGEDYEQYF
TRBV7-9	NA	TRBJ2-7	NA	TGTGCCAGCAGCTTAGTTCAGGGAGCCTACGAGCAGTACTTC	CASSLVQGAYEQYF
TRBV5-4	NA	TRBJ1-1	NA	TGTGCCAGCAGCTTCATGGGGTTCACTGAAGCTTTCTTT	CASSFMGFTEAFF
TRBV19	NA	TRBJ1-5	NA	TGTGCCAGTACGGGACATTGGCTTCAGCCCCAGCATTTT	CASTGHWLQPQHF
TRBV3-1/TRBV3-2	TRBD2	TRBJ2-1	NA	TGTGCCAGCAGCTTGGGGTCGGGACTAGCGTTCGATGAGCAGTTCTTC	CASSLGSGLAFDEQFF
TRBV12-3/TRBV12-4	NA	TRBJ2-1	NA	TGTGCCAGCACCCGGGCTGATGAGCAGTTCTTC	CASTRADEQFF
TRBV10-1	NA	TRBJ2-7	once	TGCGCTATCCCAAGGGGCGGCAGCTCCTACGAGCAGTACTTC	CAIPRGGSSYEQYF
TRBV4-1	TRBD1	TRBJ1-2	NA	TGCGCCAGCAGCCTTAGGGGGCGCGGCTATGGCTACACCTTC	CASSLRGRGYGYTF
TRBV12-3/TRBV12-4	NA	TRBJ2-1	NA	TGTGCCAGCAGTTTTTGGGGCAGCGATGAGCAGTTCTTC	CASSFWGSDEQFF
TRBV7-8	NA	TRBJ1-6	NA	TGTGCCAGCAGATCTGTCCGGGAGCAAAATTCACCCCTCCACTTT	CASRSVREQNSPLHF
TRBV30	NA	TRBJ2-3	few	TGTGCCTGGAGCGGGACTAGCACAGATACGCAGTATTTT	CAWSGTSTDTQYF
TRBV30	TRBD1	TRBJ1-4	NA	TGTGCCTTTACGACAGGGGTAGGAGAAAAACTGTTTTTT	CAFTTGVGEKLFF
TRBV5-4	TRBD1	TRBJ1-6	NA	TGTGCCAGCAGCCCCAGGGACAGTAATTCACCCCTCCACTTT	CASSPRDSNSPLHF
TRBV9	TRBD2	TRBJ2-1	NA	TGTGCCAGCAGCGTGATAGCGGGAGGGCCGGGGAATGAGCAGTTCTTC	CASSVIAGGPGNEQFF
TRBV7-3	TRBD1	TRBJ2-1	NA	TGTGCCAGCAGCCGGACAGGGGGCAGGAATGAGCAGTTCTTC	CASSRTGGRNEQFF
TRBV6-2/TRBV6-3	TRBD2	TRBJ2-3	NA	TGTGCCAGCAGTTACGCTAGCGGGGGGACCACAGATACGCAGTATTTT	CASSYASGGTTDTQYF
TRBV27	NA	TRBJ1-1	few	TGTGCCACCTCAGGGAACACTGAAGCTTTCTTT	CATSGNTEAFF
TRBV11-2	NA	TRBJ1-1	NA	TGTGCCAGCAGCTTCGGGGAGACGCTTAAGAACACTGAAGCTTTCTTT	CASSFGETLKNTEAFF
TRBV7-2	TRBD2	TRBJ2-7	NA	TGTGCCAGCAGCTCGCCCTTAGCGGGAGGGATGAGCTCCTACGAGCAGTACTTC	CASSSPLAGGMSSYEQYF
TRBV5-1	TRBD1	TRBJ2-4	NA	TGCGCCAGCAGTGACGACAGGGCTGGAAACATTCAGTACTTC	CASSDDRAGNIQYF
TRBV19	NA	TRBJ2-3	NA	TGTGCCAGGATCGGGACGTCACCTAGCACAGATACGCAGTATTTT	CARIGTSPSTDTQYF
TRBV30	TRBD1	TRBJ1-6	once	TGTGCCTGGAAGTTCAGGGGGCAGTCCTATAATTCACCCCTCCACTTT	CAWKFRGQSYNSPLHF
TRBV5-6	NA	TRBJ1-1	NA	TGTGCCAGCAGCTTGGCTGGAAACACTGAAGCTTTCTTT	CASSLAGNTEAFF
TRBV6-6	TRBD1	TRBJ1-1	NA	TGTGCCAGCACCAAGACAGGGGCGAACACTGAAGCTTTCTTT	CASTKTGANTEAFF
TRBV30	NA	TRBJ2-7	NA	TGTGCCTGGAGTGTCCCCGAAATGGGGGACATCCCTGGCGACGAGCAGTACTTC	CAWSVPEMGDIPGDEQYF
TRBV6-4	NA	TRBJ1-1	once	TGTGCCAGCAGTGATTCCGAGAACACTGAAGCTTTCTTT	CASSDSENTEAFF
TRBV3-1/TRBV3-2	NA	TRBJ1-5	NA	TGTGCCAGCAGCCAAGGGCCAGCTAGCAATCAGCCCCAGCATTTT	CASSQGPASNQPQHF
TRBV19	NA	TRBJ2-4	NA	TGTGCCAGTACCGTAGGGAGAGGGGACATTCAGTACTTC	CASTVGRGDIQYF
TRBV28	NA	TRBJ2-7	NA	TGTGCCAGCAGGAAGGACGAGCAGTACTTC	CASRKDEQYF
TRBV4-2	NA	TRBJ1-2	NA	TGTGCCAGCAGCCAAGATCGAGGACAGAGGGGGGGCTACACCTTC	CASSQDRGQRGGYTF
TRBV3-1/TRBV3-2	NA	TRBJ2-7	NA	TGTGCCAGCAGCCAATCAGGGAATGCCTACGAGCAGTACTTC	CASSQSGNAYEQYF
TRBV4-2	TRBD1	TRBJ2-5	NA	TGTGCCAGCAGCTCCGACAGGGTAGGGGAGACCCAGTACTTC	CASSSDRVGETQYF